A single sample is the source of the 3 T cell receptor beta chains below, sequenced in a study of shared clonotypes between healthy human individuals. Produced via immunoSEQ multiplex PCR; TCRdb's table is partial and in-frame only. The sample lists roughly 1 million clones; around 74% were seen once. Sequencing was performed on memory CD4+ T cells sorted from blood. Sample subset: CD45RA-negative fraction. These receptors were taken from a man younger than 35 in good health.

This rearrangement joins TRBV7-9 to TRBJ1-3; D is unclear. This CDR3 comprises 16 residues. With 3 bases removed from V and 1 base from J, the gap between germline ends came to 13 bases. The germline V gene has CDR1 SEHNR and CDR2 FQNEAQ (reference sequence). The CDR3 coding sequence is TGTGCCAGCAGCTTTCCCCCTGGTGGGTCTGGAAACACCATATATTTT. Its translation is CASSFPPGGSGNTIYF.

This clone was seen a few times. The V gene is TRBV27, the J gene TRBJ2-7, with D tentatively TRBD1 (5 bases). V shed 5 bases and J shed 11 bases, with 16 bases lying between them. CDR1 MNHEY and CDR2 SMNVEV come from the germline V gene (reference sequence). The CDR3 totals 12 residues. The CDR3 loop reads CASSPMAGKEYF. CDR3 in DNA: TGTGCCAGCAGTCCTATGGCAGGGAAGGAGTACTTC.

As regards this clone: It differs at one base from a far larger clone, so likely a read error. The gene calls are TRBV5-1 and TRBJ1-2; D perhaps matches TRBD1 (5 bases). Looked up from germline, CDR1 is SGHRS and CDR2 is YFSETQ. With 2 bases removed from V and 4 bases from J, the gap between germline ends came to 9 bases. The CDR3 is 13 residues long. The CDR3 nucleotides are TGCGCCAGCAGCTTCCGGGACGGCTATGGCTACACCTTC. Amino acid sequence: CASSFRDGYGYTF.